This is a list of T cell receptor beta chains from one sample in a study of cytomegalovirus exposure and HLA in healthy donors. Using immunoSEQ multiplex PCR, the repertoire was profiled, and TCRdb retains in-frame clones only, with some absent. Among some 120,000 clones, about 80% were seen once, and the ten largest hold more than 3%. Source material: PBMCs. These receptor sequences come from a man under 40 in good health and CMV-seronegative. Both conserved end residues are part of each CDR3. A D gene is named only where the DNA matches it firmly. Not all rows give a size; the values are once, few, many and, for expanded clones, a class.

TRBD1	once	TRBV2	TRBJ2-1	TGTGCCAGCAGCGATCCAAGGGGGCCGTACAATGAGCAGTTCTTC	CASSDPRGPYNEQFF
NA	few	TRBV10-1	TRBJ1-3	TGCGCCAGCAGACACTCCGGGAGGGCTGGAAACACCATATATTTT	CASRHSGRAGNTIYF
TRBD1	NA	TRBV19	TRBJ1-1	TGTGCCAGTAGTATAGTGGGACAGCGCCACACTGAAGCTTTCTTT	CASSIVGQRHTEAFF
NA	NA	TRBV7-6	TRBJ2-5	TGTGCCAGCAGCTTAGGTCAGAAAGAGACCCAGTACTTC	CASSLGQKETQYF
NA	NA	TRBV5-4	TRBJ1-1	TGTGCCAGCAGCTTGTATGGAGTGGACACTGAAGCTTTCTTT	CASSLYGVDTEAFF
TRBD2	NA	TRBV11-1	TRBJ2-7	TGTGCCAGCAGACTCGGGGGGGCCAGCGAGCAGTACTTC	CASRLGGASEQYF
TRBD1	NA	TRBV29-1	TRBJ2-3	TGCAGCACCCAGGGGGTTTTTGGTGTTTTCACAGATACGCAGTATTTT	CSTQGVFGVFTDTQYF
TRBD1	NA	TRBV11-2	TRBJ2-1	TGTGCCAGCAGCGTTTACCGACAGGGGTTAGGCAATGAGCAGTTCTTC	CASSVYRQGLGNEQFF
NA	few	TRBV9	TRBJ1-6	TGTGCCAGCAGCACCCGACAGACGCTTTCAGATTCACCCCTCCACTTT	CASSTRQTLSDSPLHF
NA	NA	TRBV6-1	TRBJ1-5	TGTGCCAGCAGTTTAACAGGGTATGGAAATCAGCCCCAGCATTTT	CASSLTGYGNQPQHF
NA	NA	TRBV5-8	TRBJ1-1	TGTGCCAGCAGCTTGGGGACGGGGGGGAACACTGAAGCTTTCTTT	CASSLGTGGNTEAFF
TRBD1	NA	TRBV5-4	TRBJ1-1	TGTGCCAGCAGCTCCGACCTCAGGAGGGGGCTGAACACTGAAGCTTTCTTT	CASSSDLRRGLNTEAFF
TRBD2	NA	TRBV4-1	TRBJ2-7	TGCGCCAGCAGCCCTAGCGGGAGCTCCTACGAGCAGTACTTC	CASSPSGSSYEQYF
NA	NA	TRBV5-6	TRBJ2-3	TGTGCCAGCAGCTTGGACAGAATCACAGATACGCAGTATTTT	CASSLDRITDTQYF
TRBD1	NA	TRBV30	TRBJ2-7	TGTGCCTGGAATTCCGGGACAGCCTACGAGCAGTACTTC	CAWNSGTAYEQYF
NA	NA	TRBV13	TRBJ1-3	TGTGCCAGCAGCTTAGGACACATAGGAAACACCATATATTTT	CASSLGHIGNTIYF